The 19 T cell receptor beta chains in this list originate from one sample, sequenced in a study of cytomegalovirus exposure and HLA in healthy donors. Amplification used 60 Vbeta primers and 13 Jbeta primers. Libraries were prepared by immunoSEQ multiplex PCR; TCRdb keeps only in-frame clonotypes and omits some of them. The sample has over 150,000 clones; about four fifths are singletons. Sequencing was done on a sample of PBMCs. The receptors shown here come from a male donor in good health and CMV-seropositive.

The rearrangement joins TRBV30 to TRBJ1-1; D call uncertain. V was shortened by 2 bases and J by 4 bases, with 14 bases between the two germline ends. This CDR3 comprises 14 residues. The V gene's germline CDR1 is GTSNPN and CDR2 SVGIG (reference sequence). The DNA for the CDR3 is TGTGCCTGGAGTTTCAGAAAACGATTCACTGAAGCTTTCTTT. Its translation is CAWSFRKRFTEAFF.

This rearrangement joins TRBV5-5 to TRBJ2-3; TRBD2 aligns across 7 bases. This CDR3 contains 14 residues. Germline V gene lookup returns CDR1 SGHKS and CDR2 YYEKEE (reference sequence). With V trimmed by 4 bases and J by 3 bases, 5 bases remained unmatched. Written as DNA, the CDR3 is TGTGCCAGCAGCCAGAGAGCGGGAACAGATACGCAGTATTTT. It is translated as CASSQRAGTDTQYF.

In regard to this clone: A read error may account for a junction end that differs from germline. This chain links TRBV10-2 with TRBJ1-5, with D maybe TRBD1 (5 bases). CDR3 size: 16 residues. Germline values: CDR1 WSHSY, CDR2 SAAADI. CDR3 coding DNA: TGCGTCAGCAGTGATGGGTCAGGGATGGGCAATCAGCCCCAGCATTTT. Residues: CVSSDGSGMGNQPQHF.

The CDR3 DNA is TGTGCCAGCAGTCCCCCGCGAGGGACTAGCGGGTCTAGCACAGATACGCAGTATTTT. It specifies CASSPPRGTSGSSTDTQYF. This chain connects TRBV7-9 to TRBJ2-3; 12 nucleotides agree with TRBD2. Germline CDR1 is SEHNR and CDR2 is FQNEAQ (reference sequence). This CDR3 comprises 19 residues. V gave up 6 bases and J gave up 0 bases; unmatched junction bases: 13.

The V gene is TRBV30, the J gene TRBJ1-1; 8 nucleotides align to TRBD1. Germline V gives CDR1 GTSNPN, CDR2 SVGIG (reference sequence). The CDR3 sequence is 14 residues long. J was trimmed by 2 bases and V by 3 bases; bases with no gene match: 5. Written as DNA, the CDR3 is TGTGCCTGGAGCCGGACAGGGCTTAACACTGAAGCTTTCTTT. It yields the protein CAWSRTGLNTEAFF. Using reference TRBV30 and TRBJ1-1 for the parts outside the CDR3, the full variable domain is SQTIHQWPATLVQPVGSPLSLECTVEGTSNPNLYWYRQAAGRGLQLLFYSVGIGQISSEVPQNLSASRPQDRQFILSSKKLLLSDSGFYLCAWSRTGLNTEAFFGQGTRLTVV.

V usage is TRBV5-4 and J usage is TRBJ2-2; TRBD1 matches 7 bases. Trimming at V came to 2 bases and at J to 13 bases, leaving 5 bases not matched to a gene. CDR1 and CDR2 (germline): SGHNT, YYREEE (reference sequence). The CDR3 consists of 12 residues. CDR3 nucleotide sequence: TGTGCCAGCAGCTTCCGACAGGGTGGGCTGTTTTTT. Translating it yields CASSFRQGGLFF.

The DNA for the CDR3 is TGTGCCAGCGGGGACAGCGCAAAACCCTACAATGAGCAGTTCTTC. Protein product: CASGDSAKPYNEQFF. This rearrangement joins TRBV2 to TRBJ2-1, with 7 positions matching TRBD1. This CDR3 comprises 15 residues. From germline, CDR1 is SNHLY and CDR2 FYNNEI. The V gene end was trimmed by 8 bases and the J gene end by 2 bases; junction bases not matched to a gene: 9. Combining the CDR3 with reference TRBV2 and TRBJ2-1 gives the whole variable domain EPEVTQTPSHQVTQMGQEVILRCVPISNHLYFYWYRQILGQKVEFLVSFYNNEISEKSEIFDDQFSVERPDGSNFTLKIRSTKLEDSAMYFCASGDSAKPYNEQFFGPGTRLTVL.

The chain employs TRBV4-1 and TRBJ1-2; maybe TRBD1 (6 bases). The germline V gene has CDR1 MGHRA and CDR2 YSYEKL. Trimming stripped 0 bases from V and 4 bases from J, with 21 bases between. This CDR3 spans 18 amino acids. The CDR3: CASSQDRGGFAGGYGYTF. CDR3 sequence (DNA): TGCGCCAGCAGCCAAGATAGAGGGGGGTTTGCGGGAGGCTATGGCTACACCTTC.

The J gene is TRBJ2-3, the V gene TRBV5-6; TRBD2 matches 8 bases. Germline V lookup: CDR1 SGHDT, CDR2 YYEEEE. Trimming removed 5 bases from V and 1 base from J; junction bases left unmatched: 6. The CDR3 is made up of 15 amino acids. The CDR3 loop reads CASSFGLARTDTQYF. CDR3 in DNA: TGTGCCAGCAGTTTCGGACTAGCTCGCACAGATACGCAGTATTTT.

This clone was detected once. The rearrangement joins TRBV19 to TRBJ2-3; TRBD1 aligns across 9 bases. There are 16 residues in the CDR3. The germline gives CDR1 LNHDA, CDR2 SQIVND (reference sequence). V shed 5 bases and J 4 bases; nucleotides not matched to a gene: 10. The CDR3, as DNA: TGTGCCAGTAGTCCACCCCCGGGACAGGGATCAGATACGCAGTATTTT. Amino acids: CASSPPPGQGSDTQYF.

This chain connects TRBV2 to TRBJ2-7; D not certain. This CDR3 has 14 residues. Germline V lookup: CDR1 SNHLY, CDR2 FYNNEI. The germline V and J ends were trimmed by 3 bases and 7 bases, with 16 bases remaining between them. CDR3 nucleotides: TGTGCCAGCAGTGACGGTCTCCCAGCGCGGGAGCAGTACTTC. Its translation is CASSDGLPAREQYF.

About this clone itself: Other DNA sequences in this specimen translate into the identical CDR3. The chain uses TRBV7-9 and TRBJ1-3, with a tentative D call TRBD1 (5 bases). Germline-derived CDR1 and CDR2 are SEHNR and FQNEAQ (reference sequence). The CDR3 runs to 13 residues. V was pared by 7 bases and J by 1 base, with 8 bases between. CDR3 sequence reads: CASKGFSGNTIYF. The DNA for the CDR3 is TGTGCCAGCAAGGGGTTTTCTGGAAACACCATATATTTT.

The rearrangement uses TRBV11-2 and TRBJ2-1, with D perhaps matching TRBD2 (6 bases). Germline V lookup: CDR1 SGHAT, CDR2 FQNNGV. Trimming took off 1 base at V and 6 bases at J, with 13 bases between the two ends. CDR3 length equals 15 residues. This chain's CDR3 is CASSLVFGDFNEQFF. DNA of the CDR3: TGTGCCAGCAGCTTAGTCTTCGGGGACTTCAATGAGCAGTTCTTC.

This sequence joins TRBV2 and TRBJ2-1; 9 bases are a match to TRBD2. From germline, CDR1 is SNHLY and CDR2 FYNNEI. The CDR3 sequence is 15 residues long. V lost 1 base, J lost 2 bases, and 0 bases stayed unmatched. The CDR3 region is CASSEGGGAYNEQFF. CDR3 sequence (DNA): TGTGCCAGCAGTGAAGGCGGGGGGGCCTACAATGAGCAGTTCTTC.

This clone has just one count. The V gene is TRBV11-2, the J gene TRBJ2-1, with D possibly TRBD2 on 6 matching bases. The germline V and J ends were trimmed by 3 bases and 3 bases, with 6 bases remaining between them. CDR1 SGHAT and CDR2 FQNNGV come from the germline V gene. There are 13 residues in the CDR3. Here the CDR3 reads CASSLGGYNEQFF. The CDR3 DNA is TGTGCCAGCAGCTTGGGAGGCTACAATGAGCAGTTCTTC.

V gene TRBV18 combines with J gene TRBJ1-1, with D tentatively TRBD1 (6 bases). Per germline, CDR1 KGHSH and CDR2 LQKENI. The CDR3 runs 14 residues. V lost 2 bases and J lost 10, with 17 bases in between. In nucleotides, the CDR3 is TGTGCCAGCTCACCAGACCAGGGGTTGAGTGGAGCTTTCTTT. This gives the protein CASSPDQGLSGAFF. The variable domain in full, with the rest retrieved from reference TRBV18 and TRBJ1-1, is NAGVMQNPRHLVRRRGQEARLRCSPMKGHSHVYWYRQLPEEGLKFMVYLQKENIIDESGMPKERFSAEFPKEGPSILRIQQVVRGDSAAYFCASSPDQGLSGAFFGQGTRLTVV.

The V and J genes are TRBV18 and TRBJ2-7; TRBD2 matches 11 bases. Germline V gene sequence: CDR1 KGHSH, CDR2 LQKENI. V gave up 5 bases and J gave up 2 bases; unmatched junction bases: 5. There are 15 residues in the CDR3. CDR3 loop: CASSTLAGGPYEQYF. Written as DNA, the CDR3 is TGTGCCAGCTCAACTTTAGCGGGGGGGCCCTACGAGCAGTACTTC.

The table lists this clone with a few counts. This chain connects TRBV4-1 to TRBJ1-5, with D possibly being TRBD1 (6 bases). CDR3 size: 12 residues. The germline gives CDR1 MGHRA, CDR2 YSYEKL. Trimming took 7 bases from V and 5 from J, leaving 9 bases between them. The CDR3 coding sequence is TGCGCCAGCAAGGGGGATGATCAGCCCCAGCATTTT. This sequence encodes CASKGDDQPQHF.

The V call is TRBV6-5, the J call TRBJ2-3; 9 bases agree with TRBD2. Trimming took 6 bases from V and 4 from J; bases not matched to a gene: 8. The CDR3 contains 15 residues. Germline assignment: CDR1 MNHEY and CDR2 SVGAGI. This CDR3 reads CASSLLAGTSDTQYF. The DNA for the CDR3 is TGTGCCAGCAGCCTCCTAGCGGGGACCTCAGATACGCAGTATTTT.